Listed here are 12 T cell receptor beta chains from one sample, sequenced in a study of cytomegalovirus exposure and HLA in healthy donors. PCR used 60 Vbeta primers and 13 Jbeta primers. Generated by immunoSEQ multiplex PCR, the TCRdb table keeps only in-frame clones and is missing some. The sample holds about 170,000 clones, 79% seen once. The sample taken for sequencing was PBMCs. The receptors shown here come from a woman aged 45 to 65 in good health and CMV-seronegative.

The genes are TRBV5-5 and TRBJ1-3; perhaps TRBD1 as D (6 bases). V gave up 4 bases and J gave up 9 bases, with 17 bases separating them. CDR1 SGHKS and CDR2 YYEKEE come from the germline V gene (reference sequence). The CDR3 is made up of 14 amino acids. The CDR3 spells CASSLASGVATIYF. CDR3 DNA sequence: TGTGCCAGCAGCCTTGCTTCAGGGGTGGCCACCATATATTTT. Supplemented by reference TRBV5-5 and TRBJ1-3, the full variable domain reads DAGVTQSPTHLIKTRGQQVTLRCSPISGHKSVSWYQQVLGQGPQFIFQYYEKEERGRGNFPDRFSARQFPNYSSELNVNALLLGDSALYLCASSLASGVATIYFGEGSWLTVV.

V is TRBV9 and J is TRBJ2-5; TRBD2 agrees at 13 bases. Looked up from germline, CDR1 is SGDLS and CDR2 is YYNGEE. The CDR3 consists of 16 residues. Losses at the gene ends were 4 bases for V and 3 bases for J; bases not matched to a gene: 6. Here the CDR3 reads CASSLLAGGPEETQYF. CDR3 nucleotides: TGTGCCAGCAGCCTACTAGCGGGAGGGCCGGAAGAGACCCAGTACTTC.

The rearrangement uses TRBV15 and TRBJ1-4; D is ambiguous. This CDR3 has 16 amino acids. V was clipped by 4 bases and J by 8 bases, with 20 bases between them. The germline gives CDR1 LNHNV, CDR2 YYDKDF (reference sequence). The CDR3 DNA reads TGTGCCACCAGCACCTCTAACGAGGGATTTAACGAAAAACTGTTTTTT. It is translated as CATSTSNEGFNEKLFF.

The chain has TRBV30 and TRBJ1-2; unclear D gene. Per the germline V gene, CDR1 is GTSNPN and CDR2 is SVGIG (reference sequence). Trimming took 0 bases from V and 8 from J, leaving 13 bases between them. The CDR3 contains 13 residues. DNA for the CDR3: TGTGCCTGGAGTGTAGGCCCGACTGCGGGCTACACCTTC. Protein sequence: CAWSVGPTAGYTF.

This clone was seen a handful of times. The chain carries TRBV29-1 and TRBJ1-1; D is possibly TRBD1 (5 bases). Germline CDR1 SQVTM, CDR2 ANQGSEA. CDR3 length: 10 amino acids. V was pared by 7 bases and J by 4 bases, with 7 bases between. The CDR3 loop is CSGGVTEAFF. The CDR3 DNA is TGCAGCGGGGGCGTCACTGAAGCTTTCTTT. The complete variable domain, with remaining parts taken from reference TRBV29-1 and TRBJ1-1, reads SAVISQKPSRDICQRGTSLTIQCQVDSQVTMMFWYRQQPGQSLTLIATANQGSEATYESGFVIDKFPISRPNLTFSTLTVSNMSPEDSSIYLCSGGVTEAFFGQGTRLTVV.

The chain links TRBV5-1 to TRBJ2-7; 9 bases agree with TRBD1. Germline V gene data show CDR1 as SGHRS and CDR2 as YFSETQ. The CDR3 totals 15 residues. The V segment lost 3 bases and the J segment 2 bases; nucleotides outside the gene matches: 6. Here the CDR3 reads CASSSQTGGPYEQYF. CDR3 sequence (DNA): TGCGCCAGCAGCTCCCAGACAGGGGGACCCTACGAGCAGTACTTC.

V gene TRBV7-3 combines with J gene TRBJ2-3; a possible D gene is TRBD2 (5 bases). Trimming stripped 2 bases from V and 5 bases from J, with 11 bases between. The CDR3 is 14 residues long. Germline V gives CDR1 SGHTA, CDR2 FQGTGA. This CDR3 is CASSLEGLQDTQYF. DNA of the CDR3: TGTGCCAGCAGCTTAGAGGGCCTCCAAGATACGCAGTATTTT.

The gene calls are TRBV19 and TRBJ2-7; 7 bases line up with TRBD1. CDR3 size: 17 residues. V trimming: 3 bases; J trimming: 3 bases; junction bases outside the gene matches: 14. CDR1 and CDR2 (germline): LNHDA, SQIVND (reference sequence). CDR3 amino acids: CASSIWSPGQPNYEQYF. The CDR3, as DNA: TGTGCCAGTAGTATTTGGTCGCCGGGACAGCCGAACTACGAGCAGTACTTC.

Details on this clone: The same CDR3 arises from other DNA sequences in this sample as well. The chain carries TRBV18 and TRBJ2-7, with no clear D. Trimming took off 3 bases at V and 0 bases at J, with 3 bases between the two ends. The V gene's germline CDR1 is KGHSH and CDR2 LQKENI. This CDR3 is built from 12 residues. DNA of the CDR3: TGTGCCAGCTCACCTAGCTCCTACGAGCAGTACTTC. Its translation: CASSPSSYEQYF.

Points on this clone: Germline and junction disagree at one end, which may indicate a read error. This chain connects TRBV4-1 to TRBJ1-4; weak D call: TRBD1 (5 bases). The CDR3 is made up of 16 amino acids. Germline assignment: CDR1 MGHRA and CDR2 YSYEKL. CDR3 nucleotide sequence: TGTGCCAGCAGCCCCTCTGGTCGGGGGACTAATGAAAAACTGTTTTTT. This sequence encodes CASSPSGRGTNEKLFF.

Note on this clone: A junction boundary mismatches the germline segment, possibly from a read error. The chain recombines TRBV7-7 with TRBJ2-1, with D maybe TRBD1 (6 bases). Germline V CDR1 and CDR2: SSHAT, FNYEAQ (reference sequence). The CDR3 has 17 amino acids. The CDR3 DNA reads TGTGCTAGCAGTAAAAATACAGGGCCTTACCCCGGCGATGAGCAGTTCTTC. Protein sequence: CASSKNTGPYPGDEQFF.

This rearrangement joins TRBV4-3 to TRBJ1-6, with 8 bases identical to TRBD1. With V trimmed by 1 base and J by 7 bases, 6 bases remained unmatched. CDR1 is LGHNA and CDR2 is YSLEER in the germline V gene. The CDR3 consists of 16 residues. The CDR3 nucleotides read TGCGCCAGCAGCCAAGTTACAGGGGGGGCGAATTCACCCCTCCACTTT. Translating gives CASSQVTGGANSPLHF.